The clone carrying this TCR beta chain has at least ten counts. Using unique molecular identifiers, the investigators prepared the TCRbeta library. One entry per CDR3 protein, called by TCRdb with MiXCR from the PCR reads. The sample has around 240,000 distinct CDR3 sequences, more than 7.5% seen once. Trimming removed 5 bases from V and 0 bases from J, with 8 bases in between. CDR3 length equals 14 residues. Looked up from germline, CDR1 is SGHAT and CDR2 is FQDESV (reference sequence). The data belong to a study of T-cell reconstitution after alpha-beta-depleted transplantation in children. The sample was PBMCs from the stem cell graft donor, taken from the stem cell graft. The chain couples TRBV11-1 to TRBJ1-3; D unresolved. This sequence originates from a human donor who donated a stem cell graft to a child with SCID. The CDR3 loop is CASSGFGSGNTIYF. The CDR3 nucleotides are TGTGCCAGCAGCGGGTTTGGCTCTGGAAACACCATATATTTT. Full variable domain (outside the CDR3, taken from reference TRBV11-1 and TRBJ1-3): EAEVAQSPRYKITEKSQAVAFWCDPISGHATLYWYRQILGQGPELLVQFQDESVVDDSQLPKDRFSAERLKGVDSTLKIQPAELGDSAMYLCASSGFGSGNTIYFGEGSWLTVV.